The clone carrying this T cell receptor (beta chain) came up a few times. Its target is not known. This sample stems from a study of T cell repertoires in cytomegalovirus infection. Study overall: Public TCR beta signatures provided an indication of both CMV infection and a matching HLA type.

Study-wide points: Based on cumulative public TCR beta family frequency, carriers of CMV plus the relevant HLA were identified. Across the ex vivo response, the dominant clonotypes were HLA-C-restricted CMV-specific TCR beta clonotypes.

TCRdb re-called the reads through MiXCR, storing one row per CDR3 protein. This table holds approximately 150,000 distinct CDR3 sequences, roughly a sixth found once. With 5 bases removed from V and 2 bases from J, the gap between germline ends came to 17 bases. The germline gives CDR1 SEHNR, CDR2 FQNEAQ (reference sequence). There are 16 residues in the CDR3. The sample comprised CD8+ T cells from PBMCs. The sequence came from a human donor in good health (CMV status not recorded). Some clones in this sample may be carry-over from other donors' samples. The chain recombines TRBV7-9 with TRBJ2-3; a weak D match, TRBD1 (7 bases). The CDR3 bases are TGTGCCAGCAGCGACCCAGACAGGGACTCCACAGATACGCAGTATTTT. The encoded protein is CASSDPDRDSTDTQYF.